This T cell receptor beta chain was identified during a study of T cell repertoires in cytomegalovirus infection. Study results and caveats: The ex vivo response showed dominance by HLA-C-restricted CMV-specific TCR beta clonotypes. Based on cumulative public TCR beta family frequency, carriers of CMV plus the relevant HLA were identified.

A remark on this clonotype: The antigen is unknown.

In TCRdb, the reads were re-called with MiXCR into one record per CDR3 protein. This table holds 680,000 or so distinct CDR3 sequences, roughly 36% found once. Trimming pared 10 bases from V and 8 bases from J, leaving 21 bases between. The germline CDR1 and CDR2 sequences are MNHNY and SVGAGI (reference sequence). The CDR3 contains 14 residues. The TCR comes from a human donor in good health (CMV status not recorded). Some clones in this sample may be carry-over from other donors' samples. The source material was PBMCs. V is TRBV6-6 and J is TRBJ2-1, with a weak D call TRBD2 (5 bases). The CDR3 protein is CATAGRAVLDEQFF. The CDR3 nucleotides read TGTGCCACCGCGGGCCGGGCGGTACTTGATGAGCAGTTCTTC.